The T cell receptor (beta chain) described here comes from a study of STAT5B mutations in CD4+ large granular lymphocyte leukemia. Study as a whole: The CDR3 'QG' motif was associated with a particular HLA allele among healthy donors. Findings and caveats of the study: Data were not HLA-matched across samples. 8/27 top patient clones versus 2/35 control clones were TRBV06-family. Patient CD4-sorted repertoires stayed more clonal than healthy ones after leukemic-clone removal.

Concerning this clone itself: The antigen remains undetermined.

TCRdb's copy holds only in-frame clones and misses some; the assay was immunoSEQ multiplex PCR. Altogether roughly 26,000 clones are present, around 86% being singletons, with the ten largest covering 0.25% to 0.35%. The germline gives CDR1 LGHNA, CDR2 YSLEER. Between the trimmed V and J ends, which lost 3 bases and 3 bases, there was a span of 11 bases. The CDR3 covers 14 residues. This receptor was identified in a human donor in good health. V gene TRBV4-3 combines with J gene TRBJ2-5; perhaps TRBD1 as D (5 bases). What was sequenced was CD4+ T cells from blood buffy coats. The CDR3 here is CASSHAQTEETQYF. The CDR3 DNA follows: TGCGCCAGCAGCCATGCCCAGACAGAAGAGACCCAGTACTTC.